This T cell receptor beta chain emerged from a study of human T cells and chemical hapten exposure. Across the study: Skin on the upper inner arm, roughly 2 cm by roughly 2 cm in size, was sensitized with 2% DPC. TCR yield per sample varied, mainly due to pooled library volumes. Study-level points and caveats: DPC sensitization did not alter TCRs above 1 in 1000 frequency. It was expanded TCRs that formed significantly more large CDR3 similarity clusters than controls did.

Ten or more counts support this clonotype. Its specificity is unknown. TCRdb called the RACE reads again in MiXCR, with one record for every CDR3 protein. The table has about 120,000 distinct CDR3 sequences, about 14% seen once. As for time point: pre-sensitization, week 0. As to treatment: therapeutic diphenylcyclopropenone sensitization with weekly scalp DPC. V shed 5 bases and J 1 base; nucleotides not matched to a gene: 4. Germline V lookup: CDR1 SEHNR, CDR2 FQNEAQ (reference sequence). The CDR3 contains 14 residues. V gene TRBV7-9 combines with J gene TRBJ2-5; 7 nucleotides line up with TRBD2. The clonotype comes from a woman aged 18-29 years with alopecia areata. Some clones in this sample may be carry-over from other donors' samples. The sequenced sample was whole blood, obtained in connection with sensitization to the hapten diphenylcyclopropenone (DPC). Here the CDR3 reads CASSLLAAQETQYF. The CDR3 DNA reads TGTGCCAGCAGCCTCCTAGCGGCCCAAGAGACCCAGTACTTC.